Shown below are 18 T cell receptor beta chains from a single sample sequenced in a study of T cells in localized non-small cell lung cancer. Some clones are missing from TCRdb's copy, which holds only in-frame ones; the method was immunoSEQ multiplex PCR. The profile shows around 80,000 clones, around 81% of them singletons. Sequenced here: PBMCs, sampled before any cancer treatment. The receptors were sampled from a man aged 40 to 75 with stage II squamous cell lung carcinoma.

This clone appeared a single time. The chain combines TRBV7-2 with TRBJ2-4, with D unresolved. Germline values: CDR1 SGHTA, CDR2 FQGNSA. Trimming removed 4 bases from V and 7 bases from J, with 8 bases in between. The CDR3 totals 12 residues. CDR3 residues: CASSSPPNIQYF. The CDR3 bases are TGTGCCAGCAGCTCTCCGCCCAACATTCAGTACTTC.

J is TRBJ2-7 and V is TRBV10-3; 9 nucleotides agree with TRBD1. Germline CDR1 reads ENHRY; CDR2 reads SYGVKD. This CDR3 comprises 12 residues. V shed 8 bases and J 5 bases; nucleotides not matched to a gene: 4. CDR3 sequence (DNA): TGTGCCATCCGGGACAGGGAGAACGAGCAGTACTTC. Protein: CAIRDRENEQYF.

The DNA of the CDR3 is TGTGCCAGCAGCCCTGGTTCGGGGACAGGGAGGGAGAACACTGAAGCTTTCTTT. It codes for CASSPGSGTGRENTEAFF. The chain recombines TRBV9 with TRBJ1-1, with 9 bases fitting TRBD1. This CDR3 is built from 18 residues. J gave up 1 base and V 4 bases, and 14 bases lay outside the gene matches. Germline V gene data show CDR1 as SGDLS and CDR2 as YYNGEE.

The CDR3 nucleotides are TGCAGTGCTAGTCTGGCGCGTGAGCAGTACTTC. Protein: CSASLAREQYF. This chain connects TRBV20-1 to TRBJ2-7; no definite D call. The germline gives CDR1 DFQATT, CDR2 SNEGSKA (reference sequence). V was pared by 3 bases and J by 7 bases, with 10 bases between. The CDR3 is 11 amino acids.

Points on this clone: The junction shows a germline mismatch at one end, possibly a read error. V usage is TRBV4-2 and J usage is TRBJ2-7; no firm D call. This CDR3 is 13 amino acids long. CDR1 is LGHNA and CDR2 is YNFKEQ in the germline V gene. In nucleotides, the CDR3 is TGTGCCAGCAGCCAAGATTCCAACAGCCTTAGTCGCTTC. Protein product: CASSQDSNSLSRF.

This chain uses TRBV15 with TRBJ2-7; no clear D. Trimming left V 1 base short and J 6 bases short, with 13 bases between. CDR3 length equals 14 residues. Germline-derived CDR1 and CDR2 are LNHNV and YYDKDF (reference sequence). The CDR3 sequence is CATSRGGSWVEQYF. In DNA form, the CDR3 reads TGTGCCACCAGCAGAGGAGGTAGTTGGGTCGAGCAGTACTTC. Combining the CDR3 with reference TRBV15 and TRBJ2-7 gives the whole variable domain DAMVIQNPRYQVTQFGKPVTLSCSQTLNHNVMYWYQQKSSQAPKLLFHYYDKDFNNEADTPDNFQSRRPNTSFCFLDIRSPGLGDTAMYLCATSRGGSWVEQYFGPGTRLTVT.

This clone appeared a single time. The J gene is TRBJ1-2, the V gene TRBV2; TRBD1 matches 7 bases. Trimming removed 9 bases from V and 3 bases from J; junction bases left unmatched: 7. The CDR3 is 13 residues long. CDR1 SNHLY and CDR2 FYNNEI come from the germline V gene. CDR3 nucleotide sequence: TGTGCCAGGACAAGACAGGGCTACTATGGCTACACCTTC. Translation: CARTRQGYYGYTF. Full variable domain (rest looked up from reference TRBV2 and TRBJ1-2): EPEVTQTPSHQVTQMGQEVILRCVPISNHLYFYWYRQILGQKVEFLVSFYNNEISEKSEIFDDQFSVERPDGSNFTLKIRSTKLEDSAMYFCARTRQGYYGYTFGSGTRLTVV.

The V and J genes are TRBV4-1 and TRBJ2-5; maybe TRBD2 (5 bases). The CDR3 is 13 amino acids. Germline V gives CDR1 MGHRA, CDR2 YSYEKL. V lost 2 bases and J 4 bases, leaving 8 bases between the germline ends. This CDR3 is CASSQWRTETQYF. CDR3 DNA: TGCGCCAGCAGCCAATGGAGGACAGAGACCCAGTACTTC.

This clone has only one observation. The DNA for the CDR3 is TGCGCCAGCAGCCAAGATCGACTTATCACCGGGGAGCTGTTTTTT. It yields the protein CASSQDRLITGELFF. The genes are TRBV4-3 and TRBJ2-2; D is unclear. The germline CDR1 and CDR2 sequences are LGHNA and YSLEER. V shed 0 bases and J shed 4 bases, with 9 bases lying between them. The CDR3 has 15 residues.

The J gene is TRBJ1-2, the V gene TRBV2; possibly TRBD1 for D (5 bases). Germline V gene sequence: CDR1 SNHLY, CDR2 FYNNEI. This CDR3 has 11 amino acids. Deletions cut 9 bases from V and 6 bases from J, with 11 bases between. DNA of the CDR3: TGTGCCAGTACCAGGGCAGATGGCTACACCTTC. Amino acids: CASTRADGYTF. The entire variable domain, with the rest obtained from reference TRBV2 and TRBJ1-2, is as follows: EPEVTQTPSHQVTQMGQEVILRCVPISNHLYFYWYRQILGQKVEFLVSFYNNEISEKSEIFDDQFSVERPDGSNFTLKIRSTKLEDSAMYFCASTRADGYTFGSGTRLTVV.

The chain employs TRBV16 and TRBJ2-1; D possibly uses TRBD1 or TRBD2 (5 bases each). Trimming removed 2 bases at V and 3 bases at J, with 11 bases between. Germline CDR1 is KGHSY and CDR2 is FQNENV. The CDR3 runs to 15 residues. The CDR3 DNA reads TGTGCCAGCAGCCAACGGGCAGGGAGCTACAATGAGCAGTTCTTC. Translating gives CASSQRAGSYNEQFF. Full variable domain (outside the CDR3, taken from reference TRBV16 and TRBJ2-1): GEEVAQTPKHLVRGEGQKAKLYCAPIKGHSYVFWYQQVLKNEFKFLISFQNENVFDETGMPKERFSAKCLPNSPCSLEIQATKLEDSAVYFCASSQRAGSYNEQFFGPGTRLTVL.

This clone was detected ten times or more. J is TRBJ1-5 and V is TRBV19; perhaps TRBD1 as D (5 bases). This CDR3 comprises 15 residues. The germline gives CDR1 LNHDA, CDR2 SQIVND (reference sequence). The V end was cut by 6 bases, the J end by 1 base, with 13 bases between. The CDR3 here is CASRLQDWSNQPQHF. CDR3 sequence (DNA): TGTGCCAGTAGATTACAGGATTGGAGCAATCAGCCCCAGCATTTT.

This clone has a single count. The rearrangement uses TRBV28 and TRBJ2-7; D remains unclear. CDR3 length: 16 amino acids. The germline CDR1 and CDR2 sequences are MDHEN and SYDVKM. Trimming stripped 3 bases from V and 2 bases from J, with 17 bases between. The DNA of the CDR3 is TGTGCCAGCAGTTTCACCCTAGTTTCCCTTACCTACGAGCAGTACTTC. It encodes CASSFTLVSLTYEQYF.

This sequence joins TRBV18 and TRBJ1-2, with D maybe TRBD1 (5 bases). V shed 6 bases and J shed 0 bases, with 14 bases lying between them. The CDR3 is 15 amino acids. In germline, CDR1 is KGHSH, CDR2 LQKENI. CDR3 nucleotides: TGTGCCAGCTCGGGGCTAGGCGGGTCTAACTATGGCTACACCTTC. Translation gives CASSGLGGSNYGYTF.

This clone was counted between two and nine times. This chain joins TRBV6-1 and TRBJ1-2; D gene ambiguous. The CDR3 is made up of 15 amino acids. Germline CDR1 is MNHNS and CDR2 is SASEGT. V was cut by 0 bases and J by 4 bases, with 12 bases left in between. The CDR3 spells CASSEAVGIGYGYTF. CDR3 DNA sequence: TGTGCCAGCAGTGAAGCCGTGGGCATCGGCTATGGCTACACCTTC.

The rearrangement links TRBV12-5 to TRBJ2-1; D might be TRBD2 (6 bases). The CDR3 extends over 16 amino acids. V dropped 0 bases and J dropped 1 base, with 10 bases sitting between them. Germline CDR1 is LGHNT and CDR2 is FRNRAP. DNA for the CDR3: TGTGCTAGTGGTTTGGTACTTAGCGGATCCTACAATGAGCAGTTCTTC. It translates to CASGLVLSGSYNEQFF. The variable domain in full, completed from reference TRBV12-5 and TRBJ2-1, reads DARVTQTPRHKVTEMGQEVTMRCQPILGHNTVFWYRQTMMQGLELLAYFRNRAPLDDSGMPKDRFSAEMPDATLATLKIQPSEPRDSAVYFCASGLVLSGSYNEQFFGPGTRLTVL.

V gene TRBV4-3 combines with J gene TRBJ1-2; the D is unclear. Trimming pared 3 bases from V and 4 bases from J, leaving 6 bases between. From germline, CDR1 is LGHNA and CDR2 YSLEER. The CDR3 runs 12 residues. The CDR3 sequence: CASSHTGYGYTF. The CDR3 DNA follows: TGCGCCAGCAGCCACACTGGCTATGGCTACACCTTC.

The chain couples TRBV27 to TRBJ2-7; TRBD2 might be the D (7 bases). The CDR3 consists of 16 residues. Germline CDR1 MNHEY, CDR2 SMNVEV (reference sequence). Trimming removed 4 bases from V and 0 bases from J, with 16 bases in between. The CDR3 loop reads CASSSVPGGRSYEQYF. The CDR3 DNA sequence: TGTGCCAGCAGTTCGGTTCCCGGGGGGCGCTCCTACGAGCAGTACTTC.